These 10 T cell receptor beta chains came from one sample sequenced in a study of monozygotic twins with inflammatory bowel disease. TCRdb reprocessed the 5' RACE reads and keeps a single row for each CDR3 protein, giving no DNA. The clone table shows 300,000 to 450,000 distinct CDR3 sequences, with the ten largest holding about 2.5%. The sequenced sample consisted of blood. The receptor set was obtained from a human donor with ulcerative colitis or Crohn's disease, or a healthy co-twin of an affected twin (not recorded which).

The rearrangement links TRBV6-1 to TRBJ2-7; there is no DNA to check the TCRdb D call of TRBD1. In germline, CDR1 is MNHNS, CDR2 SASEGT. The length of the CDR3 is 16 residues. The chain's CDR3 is CASSERGDGHAYEQYF.

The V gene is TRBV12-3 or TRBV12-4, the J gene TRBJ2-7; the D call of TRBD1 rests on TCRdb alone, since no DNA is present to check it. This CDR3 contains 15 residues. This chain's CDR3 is CASSSLRGPNYEQYF.

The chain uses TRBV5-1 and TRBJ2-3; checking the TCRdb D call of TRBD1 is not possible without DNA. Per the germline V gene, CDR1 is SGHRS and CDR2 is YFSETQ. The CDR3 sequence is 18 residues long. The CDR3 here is CASSSDRARRFSTDTQYF. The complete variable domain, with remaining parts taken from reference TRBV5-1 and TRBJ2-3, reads KAGVTQTPRYLIKTRGQQVTLSCSPISGHRSVSWYQQTPGQGLQFLFEYFSETQRNKGNFPGRFSGRQFSNSRSEMNVSTLELGDSALYLCASSSDRARRFSTDTQYFGPGTRLTVL.

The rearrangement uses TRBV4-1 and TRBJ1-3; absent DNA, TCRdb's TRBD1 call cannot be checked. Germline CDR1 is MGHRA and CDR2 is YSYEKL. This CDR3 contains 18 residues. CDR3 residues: CASSPASRQGSSGNTIYF.

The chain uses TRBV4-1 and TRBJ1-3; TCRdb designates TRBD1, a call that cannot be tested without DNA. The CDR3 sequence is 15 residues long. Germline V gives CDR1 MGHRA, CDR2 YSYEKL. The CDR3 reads CASSPRTGVGNTIYF.

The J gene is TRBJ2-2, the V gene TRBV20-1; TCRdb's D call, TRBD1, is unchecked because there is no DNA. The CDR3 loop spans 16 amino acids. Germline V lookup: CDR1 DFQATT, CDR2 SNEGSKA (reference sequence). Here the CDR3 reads CSARDPGQGDTGELFF.

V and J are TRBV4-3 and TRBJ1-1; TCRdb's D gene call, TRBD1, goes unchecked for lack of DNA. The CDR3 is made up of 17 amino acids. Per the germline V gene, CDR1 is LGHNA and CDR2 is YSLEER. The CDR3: CASSQGRGQGLGAEAFF.

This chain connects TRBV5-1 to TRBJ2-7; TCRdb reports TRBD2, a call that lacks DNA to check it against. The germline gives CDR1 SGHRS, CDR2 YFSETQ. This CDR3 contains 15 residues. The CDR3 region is CASSEGGDSGYEQYF.

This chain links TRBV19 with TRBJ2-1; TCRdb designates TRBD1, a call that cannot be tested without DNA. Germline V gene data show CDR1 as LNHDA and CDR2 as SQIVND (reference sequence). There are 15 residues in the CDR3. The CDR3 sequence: CASSIPWEGGHEQFF.

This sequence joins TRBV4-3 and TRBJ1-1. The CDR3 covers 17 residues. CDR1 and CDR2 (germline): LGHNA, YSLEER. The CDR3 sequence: CASSHDRAWRIRTEAFF.